The clone carrying this T cell receptor beta chain has a single count. Its target is unknown. The germline gives CDR1 DFQATT, CDR2 SNEGSKA (reference sequence). This CDR3 spans 11 amino acids. With 6 bases clipped from V and 8 bases from J, the junction kept 5 bases outside the gene matches. These data originate in a study of shared clonotypes between healthy human individuals. Background on the study: Researchers drew samples from a couple of women and a few men aged 18 to 49. Notes on the study in general: The expectation was that sequencing depth would affect clonotype sharing among donors.

Approximately 95 million PBMCs went into genomic DNA for unsorted samples. Profiling relied on immunoSEQ multiplex PCR, and the TCRdb table lists in-frame clones only, not all of them. The data show approximately 480,000 clones, roughly 85% seen once. The chain uses TRBV20-1 and TRBJ1-2; TRBD1 matches 8 bases. This TCR derives from a middle-aged woman in good health. Some clones in this sample may be carry-over from other donors' samples. Sequenced material: PBMCs. The CDR3 DNA follows: TGCAGTGCGACGGACAGGGTAGGCTACACCTTC. It codes for CSATDRVGYTF.